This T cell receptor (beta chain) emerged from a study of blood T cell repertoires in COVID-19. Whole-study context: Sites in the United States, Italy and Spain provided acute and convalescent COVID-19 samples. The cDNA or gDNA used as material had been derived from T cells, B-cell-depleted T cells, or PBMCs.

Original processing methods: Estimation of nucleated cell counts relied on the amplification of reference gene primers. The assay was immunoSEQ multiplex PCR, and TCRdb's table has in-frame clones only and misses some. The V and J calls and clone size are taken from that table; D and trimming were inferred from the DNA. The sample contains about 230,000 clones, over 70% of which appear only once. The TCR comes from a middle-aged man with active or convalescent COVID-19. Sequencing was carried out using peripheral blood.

The CDR3 region has the DNA TGTGCCAGCAGCTCCTTGCGTAACACCGGGGAGCTGTTTTTT. This translates into CASSSLRNTGELFF. V is TRBV5-6 and J is TRBJ2-2; D gene ambiguous. CDR1 is SGHDT and CDR2 is YYEEEE in the germline V gene. V dropped 3 bases and J dropped 2 bases, with 8 bases sitting between them. The CDR3 covers 14 residues.